The 29 T cell receptor beta chains presented below share a single source sample, sequenced in a study of cytomegalovirus exposure and HLA in healthy donors. The study ran its PCR with 60 Vbeta and 13 Jbeta primers. Generated by immunoSEQ multiplex PCR, the TCRdb table keeps only in-frame clones and is missing some. The sample lists 150,000 to 180,000 clones, about 85% occurring once. Sequenced sample: PBMCs. The receptors shown here come from a man aged 25-40 years in good health and CMV-seropositive.

V usage is TRBV6-5 and J usage is TRBJ1-5, with D possibly TRBD1 on 6 matching bases. Germline-derived CDR1 and CDR2 are MNHEY and SVGAGI. Trimming removed 5 bases at V and 1 base at J, with 12 bases between. This CDR3 comprises 15 residues. The CDR3 region is CASSPGHPSNQPQHF. The CDR3 DNA reads as TGTGCCAGCAGTCCGGGACACCCCAGCAATCAGCCCCAGCATTTT.

In DNA form, the CDR3 reads TGTGCCAGCACCAAAAAATGGCTGGCGGGGGGGCCTTACGATACGCAGTATTTT. It encodes CASTKKWLAGGPYDTQYF. The gene calls are TRBV28 and TRBJ2-3, with 9 nucleotides matching TRBD2. Per germline, CDR1 MDHEN and CDR2 SYDVKM. Losses at the gene ends were 7 bases for V and 6 bases for J; bases not matched to a gene: 20. The CDR3 sequence is 18 residues long. Together with reference TRBV28 and TRBJ2-3, the CDR3 gives the full variable domain: DVKVTQSSRYLVKRTGEKVFLECVQDMDHENMFWYRQDPGLGLRLIYFSYDVKMKEKGDIPEGYSVSREKKERFSLILESASTNQTSMYLCASTKKWLAGGPYDTQYFGPGTRLTVL.

The chain combines TRBV19 with TRBJ2-3; tentatively, D is TRBD1 (6 bases). Trimming took off 7 bases at V and 5 bases at J, with 16 bases between the two ends. The CDR3 runs 14 residues. Germline loops: CDR1 LNHDA, CDR2 SQIVND (reference sequence). The CDR3: CASNTGQRRDTQYF. The DNA of the CDR3 is TGTGCCAGTAACACGGGACAACGGAGAGATACGCAGTATTTT.

This chain links TRBV5-1 with TRBJ2-7; 8 bases fit TRBD1. From germline, CDR1 is SGHRS and CDR2 YFSETQ. This CDR3 region has 15 residues. V lost 1 base and J lost 2; bases outside the gene matches: 5. CDR3 in DNA: TGCGCCAGCAGCTTGTATCAGGGGGCTACCTACGAGCAGTACTTC. It encodes CASSLYQGATYEQYF. Combining the CDR3 with reference TRBV5-1 and TRBJ2-7 gives the whole variable domain KAGVTQTPRYLIKTRGQQVTLSCSPISGHRSVSWYQQTPGQGLQFLFEYFSETQRNKGNFPGRFSGRQFSNSRSEMNVSTLELGDSALYLCASSLYQGATYEQYFGPGTRLTVT.

This clone was picked up one time. This chain joins TRBV11-2 and TRBJ2-3; tentative D call: TRBD2 (6 bases). The CDR3 covers 15 residues. The germline CDR1 and CDR2 sequences are SGHAT and FQNNGV. With 4 bases removed from V and 3 bases from J, the gap between germline ends came to 14 bases. The CDR3 DNA reads TGTGCCAGCAGCTCCCTATTGGGGAGGACAGATACGCAGTATTTT. It codes for CASSSLLGRTDTQYF.

This clone came up once. The rearrangement uses TRBV7-8 and TRBJ1-5; D not certain. Germline assignment: CDR1 SGHVS and CDR2 FQNEAQ. The CDR3 covers 15 residues. V lost 2 bases to trimming and J lost 3 bases, with 11 bases between them. CDR3 protein: CASSLSGGHNQPQHF. The CDR3 DNA sequence: TGTGCCAGCAGCTTAAGTGGAGGGCACAATCAGCCCCAGCATTTT.

This clone was counted between two and nine times. V and J are TRBV7-8 and TRBJ2-7; possible D gene TRBD2, 5 bases. Germline CDR1 is SGHVS and CDR2 is FQNEAQ. This CDR3 spans 15 amino acids. Trimming took 2 bases from V and 0 from J, leaving 11 bases between them. The CDR3 loop is CASSLYGGPSYEQYF. In DNA, the CDR3 is TGTGCCAGCAGCTTATACGGCGGGCCCTCCTACGAGCAGTACTTC.

The chain links TRBV5-1 to TRBJ2-6; D not resolved. Deletions cut 1 base from V and 0 bases from J, with 8 bases between. The CDR3 runs to 16 residues. Germline loops: CDR1 SGHRS, CDR2 YFSETQ. The CDR3 reads CASSLFISSGANVLTF. The CDR3 bases are TGCGCCAGCAGCTTGTTTATTAGCTCTGGGGCCAACGTCCTGACTTTC.

The chain has TRBV12-5 and TRBJ2-1; D might be TRBD2 (6 bases). This CDR3 comprises 12 residues. Trimming took off 4 bases at V and 7 bases at J, with 8 bases between the two ends. Germline assignment: CDR1 LGHNT and CDR2 FRNRAP. As DNA, the CDR3 is TGTGCTAGTGGTTGGGGGACTAATGAGCAGTTCTTC. Its translation is CASGWGTNEQFF.

This clone was seen a single time. The chain joins TRBV11-2 to TRBJ2-3, with a possible D match to TRBD2 (5 bases). The CDR3 spans 17 residues. V was pared by 1 base and J by 3 bases, with 17 bases between. The germline CDR1 and CDR2 sequences are SGHAT and FQNNGV. CDR3 nucleotides: TGTGCCAGCAGCTTAGGGAACCCCTTACGGAGGACAGATACGCAGTATTTT. This codes for CASSLGNPLRRTDTQYF.

The chain is built from TRBV27 and TRBJ2-5; TRBD1 matches at 8 bases. This CDR3 spans 13 amino acids. The junction had 3 bases not matched to a gene; V was cut back by 6 bases and J by 3 bases. Germline CDR1 is MNHEY and CDR2 is SMNVEV (reference sequence). CDR3 DNA sequence: TGTGCCAGCAGCCGACAGGGGAAAGAGACCCAGTACTTC. Translated, it gives CASSRQGKETQYF.

The gene calls are TRBV5-4 and TRBJ2-3; 8 nucleotides align to TRBD2. The CDR3 is 16 residues long. V was clipped by 4 bases and J by 2 bases; unmatched bases: 9. Germline V gene sequence: CDR1 SGHNT, CDR2 YYREEE (reference sequence). The CDR3 is CASSREGLGNTDTQYF. In DNA, the CDR3 is TGTGCCAGCAGCCGGGAGGGACTAGGGAACACAGATACGCAGTATTTT.

This clone was counted between two and nine times. The V and J genes are TRBV5-1 and TRBJ2-3; TRBD2 might be the D (6 bases). CDR3 size: 17 residues. Germline assignment: CDR1 SGHRS and CDR2 YFSETQ. The V gene lost 3 bases and the J gene lost 5 bases, with 22 bases spanning the gap. CDR3: CASSSYPGLGKGDTQYF. CDR3 sequence (DNA): TGCGCCAGCAGCTCCTATCCGGGACTGGGGAAGGGAGATACGCAGTATTTT.

The chain carries TRBV10-3 and TRBJ1-2; 9 nucleotides agree with TRBD1. V gave up 2 bases and J gave up 2 bases; unmatched junction bases: 6. The germline V gene has CDR1 ENHRY and CDR2 SYGVKD. The CDR3 sequence is 16 residues long. CDR3 sequence (DNA): TGTGCCATCAGTGAGGTCAGACAGGGGGACAACTATGGCTACACCTTC. It codes for CAISEVRQGDNYGYTF.

V gene TRBV2 combines with J gene TRBJ1-1, with D maybe TRBD1 (5 bases). Trimming cost V 1 base and J 5 bases, with 11 bases left between them. This CDR3 has 14 amino acids. Germline assignment: CDR1 SNHLY and CDR2 FYNNEI. The CDR3: CASSEVWGLTEAFF. The CDR3 DNA is TGTGCCAGCAGTGAAGTGTGGGGACTAACTGAAGCTTTCTTT.

This clone turned up a few times. The CDR3 here is CASSQGTGGSTEAFF. DNA of the CDR3: TGTGCCAGCAGCCAAGGGACAGGGGGTAGCACTGAAGCTTTCTTT. The V and J genes are TRBV7-6 and TRBJ1-1; 11 bases map to TRBD1. Trimming cost V 5 bases and J 4 bases; bases outside gene matches: 6. Germline CDR1 and CDR2: SGHVS and FNYEAQ. The CDR3 extends over 15 amino acids.

The chain couples TRBV5-1 to TRBJ2-7, with D tentatively TRBD1 (6 bases). The CDR3 length is 16 residues. V lost 0 bases and J 0 bases, leaving 13 bases between the germline ends. Germline V gives CDR1 SGHRS, CDR2 YFSETQ. CDR3 protein: CASSLATGTGSYEQYF. DNA for the CDR3: TGCGCCAGCAGCTTGGCGACAGGAACCGGCTCCTACGAGCAGTACTTC.

The CDR3: CAISVDGANEQFF. CDR3 DNA: TGTGCCATCAGTGTGGATGGGGCCAATGAGCAGTTCTTC. This chain connects TRBV10-3 to TRBJ2-1; D is perhaps TRBD1 (5 bases). The CDR3 runs 13 residues. V shed 4 bases and J shed 6 bases, with 10 bases lying between them. CDR1 and CDR2 from the germline V gene are ENHRY and SYGVKD.

The J gene is TRBJ2-7, the V gene TRBV6-5, with 8 nucleotides matching TRBD2. Germline V gives CDR1 MNHEY, CDR2 SVGAGI. The CDR3 is made up of 15 amino acids. V lost 5 bases and J lost 6; bases outside the gene matches: 12. The chain's CDR3 is CASSPPTGTSSEQYF. The CDR3 nucleotides are TGTGCCAGCAGTCCGCCTACCGGGACTAGTAGCGAGCAGTACTTC.

The table lists this clone with many counts. The chain uses TRBV6-4 and TRBJ2-1; a possible D gene is TRBD2 (6 bases). Trimming cost V 5 bases and J 1 base, with 12 bases left between them. This CDR3 has 15 residues. In germline, CDR1 is MRHNA, CDR2 SNTAGT. The CDR3 bases are TGTGCCAGCAGTCCGGACTACCTATCCTACAATGAGCAGTTCTTC. It codes for CASSPDYLSYNEQFF.

This clone was picked up a small number of times. The V gene is TRBV9, the J gene TRBJ2-2, with 7 bases lining up with TRBD2. Per germline, CDR1 SGDLS and CDR2 YYNGEE. The CDR3 has 14 amino acids. V dropped 1 base and J dropped 7; count of bases not matched to a gene: 4. The CDR3: CASSVRTSLGELFF. CDR3 coding DNA: TGTGCCAGCAGCGTACGGACTAGTCTCGGGGAGCTGTTTTTT.

The chain couples TRBV30 to TRBJ2-1, with 8 bases that match TRBD1. CDR3 size: 14 residues. J lost 7 bases, V lost 2 bases, and 7 bases had no gene match. Germline CDR1 and CDR2: GTSNPN and SVGIG (reference sequence). The CDR3 DNA sequence: TGTGCCTGGAGTTCCCGGGACAGGCTGAATGAGCAGTTCTTC. As protein: CAWSSRDRLNEQFF.

This clone has at least ten counts. The V and J genes are TRBV19 and TRBJ1-2; D not certain. Trimming pared 5 bases from V and 7 bases from J, leaving 14 bases between. This CDR3 region has 13 residues. Looked up from germline, CDR1 is LNHDA and CDR2 is SQIVND (reference sequence). This CDR3 reads CASSASPLAGYTF. In nucleotides, the CDR3 is TGTGCCAGTAGTGCCTCTCCCTTGGCTGGCTACACCTTC. The full variable domain, in which reference TRBV19 and TRBJ1-2 provide the parts outside the CDR3, is DGGITQSPKYLFRKEGQNVTLSCEQNLNHDAMYWYRQDPGQGLRLIYYSQIVNDFQKGDIAEGYSVSREKKESFPLTVTSAQKNPTAFYLCASSASPLAGYTFGSGTRLTVV.

V gene TRBV27 combines with J gene TRBJ2-7; D possibly corresponds to TRBD1 (5 bases). The V and J ends lost 5 bases and 5 bases respectively, with 13 bases between them. Germline CDR1 reads MNHEY; CDR2 reads SMNVEV (reference sequence). This CDR3 contains 13 residues. CDR3 sequence: CASSLLIGDEQYF. The DNA of the CDR3 is TGTGCCAGCAGTCTCCTTATAGGGGACGAGCAGTACTTC.

The rearrangement joins TRBV27 to TRBJ2-2; D may be TRBD2 (5 bases). CDR3 length equals 17 residues. Germline V gene data show CDR1 as MNHEY and CDR2 as SMNVEV (reference sequence). V was cut by 2 bases and J by 6 bases, with 19 bases left in between. CDR3 sequence (DNA): TGTGCCAGCAGTTTAGATCCCAAACCGGGGAAAGCCGGGGAGCTGTTTTTT. Protein product: CASSLDPKPGKAGELFF.

This chain joins TRBV7-9 and TRBJ1-2; D remains unclear. V was trimmed by 1 base and J by 8 bases, leaving 11 bases between them. Germline assignment: CDR1 SEHNR and CDR2 FQNEAQ (reference sequence). This CDR3 is built from 13 residues. Written as DNA, the CDR3 is TGTGCCAGCAGCTTAGATCTCGGAGGGGGCTACACCTTC. Translation: CASSLDLGGGYTF.

The V gene is TRBV10-3, the J gene TRBJ1-4; D unresolved. This CDR3 is 12 amino acids long. CDR1 and CDR2 from the germline V gene are ENHRY and SYGVKD. Trimming removed 10 bases from V and 10 bases from J, with 16 bases in between. The CDR3 spells CATSEEAGKLFF. CDR3 nucleotide sequence: TGTGCCACCTCTGAGGAGGCAGGAAAACTGTTTTTT.

V usage is TRBV30 and J usage is TRBJ1-2, with a tentative D call TRBD1 (5 bases). Germline CDR1 and CDR2: GTSNPN and SVGIG (reference sequence). V lost 4 bases and J 1 base, leaving 16 bases between the germline ends. CDR3 length equals 15 residues. The CDR3: CAWIGVVRSNYGYTF. The DNA for the CDR3 is TGTGCCTGGATAGGGGTGGTCAGGAGTAACTATGGCTACACCTTC.

J is TRBJ2-1 and V is TRBV10-1, with 10 bases aligning to TRBD2. This CDR3 has 14 residues. The J segment lost 8 bases and the V segment lost 6 bases, leaving 7 bases of the junction unmatched. Germline V gives CDR1 WNHNN, CDR2 SYGVQD (reference sequence). The CDR3 bases are TGCGCCAGCAGCCCAACTAGCGGGATCCATGAGCAGTTCTTC. Its translation is CASSPTSGIHEQFF.